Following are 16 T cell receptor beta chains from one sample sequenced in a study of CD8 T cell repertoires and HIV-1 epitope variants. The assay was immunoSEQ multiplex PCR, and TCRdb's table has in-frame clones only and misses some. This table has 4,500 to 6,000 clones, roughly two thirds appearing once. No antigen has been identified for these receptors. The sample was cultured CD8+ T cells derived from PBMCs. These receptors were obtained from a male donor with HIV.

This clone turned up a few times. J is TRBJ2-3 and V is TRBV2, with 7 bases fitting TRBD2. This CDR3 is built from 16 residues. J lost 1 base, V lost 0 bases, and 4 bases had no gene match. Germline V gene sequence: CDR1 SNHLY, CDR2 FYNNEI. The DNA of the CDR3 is TGTGCCAGCAGTGAAGCGGGCCTAGCGGGCACAGATACGCAGTATTTT. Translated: CASSEAGLAGTDTQYF.

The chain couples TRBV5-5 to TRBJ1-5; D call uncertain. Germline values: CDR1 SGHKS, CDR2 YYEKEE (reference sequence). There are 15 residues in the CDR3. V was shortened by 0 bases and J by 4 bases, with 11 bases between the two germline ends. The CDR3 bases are TGTGCCAGCAGCTTGGCCGGACTCTTGAATCAGCCCCAGCATTTT. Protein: CASSLAGLLNQPQHF.

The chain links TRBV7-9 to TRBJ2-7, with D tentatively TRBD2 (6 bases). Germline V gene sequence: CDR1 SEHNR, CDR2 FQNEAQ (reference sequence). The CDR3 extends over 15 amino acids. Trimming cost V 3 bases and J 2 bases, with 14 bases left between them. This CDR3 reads CASSFTGTGAYEQYF. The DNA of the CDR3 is TGTGCCAGCAGCTTCACCGGGACGGGAGCCTACGAGCAGTACTTC.

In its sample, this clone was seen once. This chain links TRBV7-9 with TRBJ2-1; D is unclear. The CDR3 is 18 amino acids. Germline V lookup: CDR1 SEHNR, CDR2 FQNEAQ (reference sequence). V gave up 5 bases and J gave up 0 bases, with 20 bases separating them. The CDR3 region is CASSTTRMAETSYNEQFF. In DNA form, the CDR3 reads TGTGCCAGCAGCACAACCAGGATGGCGGAGACCTCCTACAATGAGCAGTTCTTC.

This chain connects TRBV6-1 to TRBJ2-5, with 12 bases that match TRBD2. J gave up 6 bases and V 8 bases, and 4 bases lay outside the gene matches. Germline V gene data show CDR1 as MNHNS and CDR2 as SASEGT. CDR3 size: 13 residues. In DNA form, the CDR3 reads TGTGCCAGCGGTACTAGCGGGGGGAAGACCCAGTACTTC. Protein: CASGTSGGKTQYF.

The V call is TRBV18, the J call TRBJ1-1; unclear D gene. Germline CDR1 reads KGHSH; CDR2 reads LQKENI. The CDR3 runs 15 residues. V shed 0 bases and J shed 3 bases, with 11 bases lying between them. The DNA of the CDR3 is TGTGCCAGCTCACCACCTGGACTGGCGGACACTGAAGCTTTCTTT. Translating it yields CASSPPGLADTEAFF.

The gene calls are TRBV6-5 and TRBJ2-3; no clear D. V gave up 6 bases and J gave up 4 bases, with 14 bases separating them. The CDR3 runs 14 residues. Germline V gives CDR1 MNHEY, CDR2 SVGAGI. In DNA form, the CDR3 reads TGTGCCAGCAGCCCCACGGCGTTGCCAGATACGCAGTATTTT. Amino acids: CASSPTALPDTQYF.

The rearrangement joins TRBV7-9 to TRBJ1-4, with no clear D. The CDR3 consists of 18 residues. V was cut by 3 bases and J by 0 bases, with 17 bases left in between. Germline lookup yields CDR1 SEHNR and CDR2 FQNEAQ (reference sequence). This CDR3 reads CASSFVFRPIATNEKLFF. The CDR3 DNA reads TGTGCCAGCAGCTTTGTTTTCAGACCTATTGCAACTAATGAAAAACTGTTTTTT.

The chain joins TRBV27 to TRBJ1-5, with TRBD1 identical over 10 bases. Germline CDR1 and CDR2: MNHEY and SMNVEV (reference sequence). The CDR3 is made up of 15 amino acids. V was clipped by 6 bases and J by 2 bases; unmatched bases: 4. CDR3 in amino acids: CASRDGQGGNQPQHF. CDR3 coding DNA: TGTGCCAGCAGGGACGGACAGGGGGGCAATCAGCCCCAGCATTTT.

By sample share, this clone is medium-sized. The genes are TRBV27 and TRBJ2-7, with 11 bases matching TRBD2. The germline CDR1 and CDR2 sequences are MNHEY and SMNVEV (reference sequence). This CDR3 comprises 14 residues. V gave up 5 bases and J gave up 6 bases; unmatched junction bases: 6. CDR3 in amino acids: CASSLIAGGPEQYF. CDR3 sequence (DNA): TGTGCCAGCAGTCTCATAGCGGGAGGGCCCGAGCAGTACTTC.

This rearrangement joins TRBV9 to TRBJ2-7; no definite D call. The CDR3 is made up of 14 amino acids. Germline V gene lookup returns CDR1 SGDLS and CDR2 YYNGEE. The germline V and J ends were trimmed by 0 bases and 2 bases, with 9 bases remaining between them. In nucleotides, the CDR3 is TGTGCCAGCAGCGTAGGAAGCGCCGCCTACGAGCAGTACTTC. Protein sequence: CASSVGSAAYEQYF.

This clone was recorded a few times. The CDR3 sequence is CASRLGISGANVLTF. The CDR3 DNA is TGTGCCAGCAGACTTGGGATAAGTGGGGCCAACGTCCTGACTTTC. The rearrangement uses TRBV5-6 and TRBJ2-6; D is undetermined. V was shortened by 5 bases and J by 3 bases, with 12 bases between the two germline ends. The length of the CDR3 is 15 residues. The germline gives CDR1 SGHDT, CDR2 YYEEEE.

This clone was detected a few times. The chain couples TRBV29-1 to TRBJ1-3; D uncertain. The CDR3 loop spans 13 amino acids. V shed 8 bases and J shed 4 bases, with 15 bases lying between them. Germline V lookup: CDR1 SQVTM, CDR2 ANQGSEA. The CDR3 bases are TGCAGCACCGCCGCGGGAGGCGGAAACACCATATATTTT. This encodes CSTAAGGGNTIYF.

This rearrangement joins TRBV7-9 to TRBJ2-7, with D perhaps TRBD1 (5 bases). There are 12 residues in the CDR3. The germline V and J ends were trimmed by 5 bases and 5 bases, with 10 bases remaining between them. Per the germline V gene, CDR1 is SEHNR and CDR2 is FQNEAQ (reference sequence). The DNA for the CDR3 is TGTGCCAGCAGCACCGACAGTAACGAGCAGTACTTC. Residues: CASSTDSNEQYF.

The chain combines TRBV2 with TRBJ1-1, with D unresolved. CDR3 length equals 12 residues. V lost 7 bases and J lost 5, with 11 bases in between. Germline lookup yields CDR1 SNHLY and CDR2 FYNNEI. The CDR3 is CASKESGTEAFF. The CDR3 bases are TGTGCCAGCAAGGAGTCTGGGACTGAAGCTTTCTTT.

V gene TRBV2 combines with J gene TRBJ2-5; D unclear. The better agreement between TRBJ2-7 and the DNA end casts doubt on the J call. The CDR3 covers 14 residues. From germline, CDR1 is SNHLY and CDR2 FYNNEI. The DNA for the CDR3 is TGTGCCAGCAGCCGCTCGGGTGGTACGGACGAGCAGTACTTC. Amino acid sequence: CASSRSGGTDEQYF.